Each of the 28 T cell receptor beta chains below was sequenced from the same sample in a study of vaccination and CD4 T cells after COVID-19. Treatment in this sample: approximately nine-day PBMC culture with coronavirus spike peptide pools or control peptides (ViraFEST assay). Their specific antigens are unknown. Cultured CD4+ T-cell DNA underwent Oncomine TCR Beta short-read sequencing. Using its own MiXCR run on the PCR reads, TCRdb lists one record per CDR3 protein. This table has some 10,000 distinct CDR3 sequences, approximately 70% appearing once. Sequences were obtained from CD4+ T cells from blood, cultured in vitro. The origin of the receptors is a human donor who had recovered from COVID-19.

In its sample, this clonotype was seen a few times. The J gene is TRBJ1-5, the V gene TRBV7-6, with D hard to call. Trimming stripped 1 base from V and 7 bases from J, with 8 bases between. Germline CDR1 and CDR2: SGHVS and FNYEAQ. CDR3 size: 13 residues. This CDR3 is CASSLGREQPQHF. Written as DNA, the CDR3 is TGTGCCAGCAGCTTAGGCCGGGAACAGCCCCAGCATTTT.

The V call is TRBV7-9, the J call TRBJ1-2; tentative D call: TRBD1 (6 bases). The CDR3 sequence is 14 residues long. CDR1 SEHNR and CDR2 FQNEAQ come from the germline V gene (reference sequence). Trimming shortened V by 5 bases and J by 8 bases, and 18 bases separated the two germline ends. The CDR3 spells CASSAGHVPSGYTF. CDR3 in DNA: TGTGCCAGCAGCGCGGGACACGTCCCTAGCGGCTACACCTTC. Full variable domain (outside the CDR3, taken from reference TRBV7-9 and TRBJ1-2): DTGVSQNPRHKITKRGQNVTFRCDPISEHNRLYWYRQTLGQGPEFLTYFQNEAQLEKSRLLSDRFSAERPKGSFSTLEIQRTEQGDSAMYLCASSAGHVPSGYTFGSGTRLTVV.

This sequence joins TRBV15 and TRBJ2-5; possibly TRBD1 for D (7 bases). There are 13 residues in the CDR3. The germline CDR1 and CDR2 sequences are LNHNV and YYDKDF (reference sequence). The V end lost 5 bases, the J end lost 7 bases, and 14 bases lay between the germline ends. This CDR3 is CATSGYRGGTQYF. CDR3 nucleotides: TGTGCCACCAGCGGCTACAGGGGAGGGACCCAGTACTTC.

This rearrangement joins TRBV20-1 to TRBJ1-1; maybe TRBD1 (5 bases). Germline V CDR1 and CDR2: DFQATT, SNEGSKA (reference sequence). The CDR3 runs 13 residues. The ends were cut back, 5 bases at V and 4 bases at J, with 14 bases in the middle. CDR3: CSAVDRVGTEAFF. The CDR3, as DNA: TGCAGTGCTGTAGACAGAGTAGGCACTGAAGCTTTCTTT.

V gene TRBV28 combines with J gene TRBJ1-2; D ambiguous. Germline V gives CDR1 MDHEN, CDR2 SYDVKM. The CDR3 loop spans 13 amino acids. The V end was cut by 2 bases, the J end by 4 bases, with 8 bases between. The CDR3, as DNA: TGTGCCAGCAGTTTAGGAAGGGTCTATGGCTACACCTTC. This codes for CASSLGRVYGYTF.

V and J are TRBV6-2 or TRBV6-3 and TRBJ1-1; 7 nucleotides align to TRBD1. Germline lookup yields CDR1 MNHEY and CDR2 SVGEGT. J was trimmed by 5 bases and V by 4 bases; bases with no gene match: 4. The CDR3 has 13 residues. The CDR3 DNA reads TGTGCCAGCAGTTGGGGGACAGTTACTGAAGCTTTCTTT. Protein product: CASSWGTVTEAFF.

The rearrangement uses TRBV15 and TRBJ2-7; 8 nucleotides match TRBD1. CDR3 length: 14 residues. After removal of 3 bases from V and 3 bases from J, the junction contained 4 bases not matched to a gene. Germline CDR1 and CDR2: LNHNV and YYDKDF (reference sequence). CDR3 sequence reads: CATSRDRAFYEQYF. The CDR3 bases are TGTGCCACCAGCAGGGACAGGGCCTTCTACGAGCAGTACTTC.

The chain is built from TRBV21-1 and TRBJ1-2; TRBD1 is the table's D call and was not checked against the DNA. TRBV21-1 is a known pseudogene. The CDR3 extends over 16 amino acids. CDR3 loop: CASSIWSSTGHSGYTF. The CDR3 coding sequence is TGTGCCAGCAGCATCTGGTCCTCTACAGGGCATTCCGGCTACACCTTC.

The chain is built from TRBV19 and TRBJ2-5, with D maybe TRBD1 (6 bases). The V gene lost 0 bases and the J gene lost 6 bases, with 14 bases spanning the gap. This CDR3 has 15 amino acids. The V gene's germline CDR1 is LNHDA and CDR2 SQIVND (reference sequence). For the CDR3, the DNA is TGTGCCAGTAGTATAGATCGGACAGCCGTTCAGACCCAGTACTTC. The encoded protein is CASSIDRTAVQTQYF.

This clonotype was detected a few times. The chain couples TRBV6-2 or TRBV6-3 to TRBJ1-2; perhaps TRBD1 as D (5 bases). The germline V and J ends were trimmed by 7 bases and 8 bases, with 17 bases remaining between them. The germline V gene has CDR1 MNHEY and CDR2 SVGEGT. The CDR3 totals 13 residues. The CDR3 reads CASTRWGGDGYTF. In DNA form, the CDR3 reads TGTGCCAGCACCCGGTGGGGGGGTGACGGCTACACCTTC.

The chain joins TRBV7-2 to TRBJ2-5; TRBD1 matches at 10 bases. Trimming cost V 4 bases and J 2 bases; bases outside gene matches: 1. The germline gives CDR1 SGHTA, CDR2 FQGNSA. CDR3 length: 14 amino acids. CDR3 sequence (DNA): TGTGCCAGCAGCTGGGACAGGGGACAAGAGACCCAGTACTTC. This encodes CASSWDRGQETQYF.

This clonotype is judged medium-sized. J is TRBJ2-1 and V is TRBV24-1; TRBD2 matches at 9 bases. Germline trimming cut 4 bases from V and 3 bases from J; bases unmatched to any gene: 6. Per germline, CDR1 KGHDR and CDR2 SFDVKD. The CDR3 loop spans 16 amino acids. CDR3 sequence reads: CATSDSIAGDYNEQFF. As DNA, the CDR3 is TGTGCCACCAGTGACTCAATAGCGGGAGACTACAATGAGCAGTTCTTC.

The chain carries TRBV6-5 and TRBJ2-7; no clear D gene. In germline, CDR1 is MNHEY, CDR2 SVGAGI. The V end lost 0 bases, the J end lost 0 bases, and 6 bases lay between the germline ends. The CDR3 loop spans 14 amino acids. For the CDR3, the DNA is TGTGCCAGCAGTTACTCCCAAGGCTCCTACGAGCAGTACTTC. Translated: CASSYSQGSYEQYF.

This clonotype turned up a few times. The chain couples TRBV20-1 to TRBJ2-5, with TRBD1 as a possible D gene (5 bases). Trimming shortened V by 5 bases and J by 2 bases, and 18 bases separated the two germline ends. CDR3 length: 15 residues. Germline V gene sequence: CDR1 DFQATT, CDR2 SNEGSKA (reference sequence). The chain's CDR3 is CSALDTARIQETQYF. The CDR3, as DNA: TGCAGTGCTCTGGACACGGCCAGAATACAAGAGACCCAGTACTTC.

J is TRBJ1-5 and V is TRBV6-1; 9 nucleotides agree with TRBD1. V shed 6 bases, J shed 7 bases, and the junction held 13 bases outside the gene matches. CDR1 and CDR2 (germline): MNHNS, SASEGT. The CDR3 runs to 16 residues. CDR3 residues: CASRPGQGLQGQPQHF. DNA of the CDR3: TGTGCCAGCAGACCGGGACAGGGACTTCAAGGACAGCCCCAGCATTTT.

The chain carries TRBV6-5 and TRBJ1-1; TRBD1 might be the D (6 bases). The V gene's germline CDR1 is MNHEY and CDR2 SVGAGI. There are 15 residues in the CDR3. V dropped 1 base and J dropped 1 base, with 10 bases sitting between them. CDR3 region: CASSYYGQPNTEAFF. The CDR3 DNA is TGTGCCAGCAGTTACTACGGACAGCCGAACACTGAAGCTTTCTTT.

The gene calls are TRBV20-1 and TRBJ2-5; 9 bases agree with TRBD2. Germline V gene data show CDR1 as DFQATT and CDR2 as SNEGSKA (reference sequence). The junction had 12 bases not matched to a gene; V was cut back by 3 bases and J by 1 base. The CDR3 loop spans 17 amino acids. The CDR3 DNA sequence: TGCAGTGCTAGGGGACCCTGGACTAGCGATCCCCAAGAGACCCAGTACTTC. This codes for CSARGPWTSDPQETQYF.

The rearrangement links TRBV15 to TRBJ2-5; maybe TRBD2 (6 bases). Trimming took off 3 bases at V and 5 bases at J, with 19 bases between the two ends. This CDR3 comprises 16 residues. From germline, CDR1 is LNHNV and CDR2 YYDKDF (reference sequence). The CDR3 spells CATSRRGTSTPETQYF. In DNA, the CDR3 is TGTGCCACCAGCAGGCGTGGGACTTCCACCCCCGAGACCCAGTACTTC. The variable domain in full, with the rest retrieved from reference TRBV15 and TRBJ2-5, is DAMVIQNPRYQVTQFGKPVTLSCSQTLNHNVMYWYQQKSSQAPKLLFHYYDKDFNNEADTPDNFQSRRPNTSFCFLDIRSPGLGDTAMYLCATSRRGTSTPETQYFGPGTRLLVL.

J is TRBJ2-7 and V is TRBV12-3 or TRBV12-4, with D possibly being TRBD1 or TRBD2 (5 bases each). This CDR3 region has 12 residues. Deletions cut 7 bases from V and 7 bases from J, with 14 bases between. The DNA of the CDR3 is TGTGCCAGCACTCTGTCCTGGGGGGAGCAGTACTTC. As protein: CASTLSWGEQYF.

The rearrangement links TRBV20-1 to TRBJ1-5; weak D call: TRBD1 (5 bases). The CDR3 covers 12 residues. The V gene lost 2 bases and the J gene lost 9 bases, with 11 bases spanning the gap. Germline V gene lookup returns CDR1 DFQATT and CDR2 SNEGSKA (reference sequence). This CDR3 is CSARSRQGPQHF. CDR3 DNA sequence: TGCAGTGCTAGATCCCGTCAGGGGCCCCAGCATTTT.

The gene calls are TRBV7-2 and TRBJ2-7; 10 bases are shared with TRBD2. V trimming: 5 bases; J trimming: 1 base; junction bases outside the gene matches: 8. Germline CDR1 SGHTA, CDR2 FQGNSA. The CDR3 runs to 16 residues. The chain's CDR3 is CASSPQSSGGSYEQYF. In DNA, the CDR3 is TGTGCCAGCAGCCCCCAGTCTAGCGGGGGATCCTACGAGCAGTACTTC.

V is TRBV15 and J is TRBJ1-2, with D unresolved. The ends were cut back, 1 base at V and 8 bases at J, with 14 bases in the middle. The CDR3 spans 14 residues. CDR1 is LNHNV, CDR2 YYDKDF, per germline (reference sequence). The CDR3: CATSRGAGSGGYTF. The CDR3 DNA reads as TGTGCCACCAGCAGAGGGGCGGGCTCGGGGGGCTACACCTTC.

The chain carries TRBV19 and TRBJ1-1; D uncertain. The V gene lost 8 bases and the J gene lost 4 bases, with 17 bases spanning the gap. CDR1 and CDR2 from the germline V gene are LNHDA and SQIVND (reference sequence). CDR3 length: 14 amino acids. This CDR3 is CASPHVGRGTEAFF. In nucleotides, the CDR3 is TGTGCCAGTCCCCATGTAGGCCGTGGCACTGAAGCTTTCTTT.

As for this clonotype: One end of the junction is discordant with germline, which a read error may explain. The rearrangement links TRBV10-3 to TRBJ1-1, with unresolved D. This CDR3 spans 12 amino acids. CDR1 and CDR2 from the germline V gene are ENHRY and SYGVKD. The DNA of the CDR3 is TGTGCCATCGGGAGATACAACATTGAAGCTTTCTTT. This codes for CAIGRYNIEAFF.

V usage is TRBV19 and J usage is TRBJ1-5, with TRBD1 matching over 8 bases. CDR1 and CDR2 from the germline V gene are LNHDA and SQIVND (reference sequence). V shed 0 bases and J 5 bases; nucleotides not matched to a gene: 3. The CDR3 consists of 15 residues. The CDR3 is CASSIEGQADQPQHF. In DNA form, the CDR3 reads TGTGCCAGTAGTATAGAGGGACAGGCCGATCAGCCCCAGCATTTT.

The rearrangement links TRBV6-5 to TRBJ2-7; a possible D gene is TRBD2 (6 bases). V was shortened by 2 bases and J by 2 bases, with 10 bases between the two germline ends. CDR3 length: 14 amino acids. Germline CDR1 MNHEY, CDR2 SVGAGI. In DNA, the CDR3 is TGTGCCAGCAGTTACCAGGGAGGAACCTACGAGCAGTACTTC. Encoded protein: CASSYQGGTYEQYF.

The rearrangement links TRBV19 to TRBJ2-7, with 9 bases that match TRBD1. The V and J ends lost 9 bases and 2 bases, in that order; junction bases with no gene match: 5. Germline V gene lookup returns CDR1 LNHDA and CDR2 SQIVND (reference sequence). There are 13 residues in the CDR3. The CDR3, as DNA: TGTGCCAGCCGACAGGGGGGACCCTACGAGCAGTACTTC. It is translated as CASRQGGPYEQYF. The entire variable domain, with the rest obtained from reference TRBV19 and TRBJ2-7, is as follows: DGGITQSPKYLFRKEGQNVTLSCEQNLNHDAMYWYRQDPGQGLRLIYYSQIVNDFQKGDIAEGYSVSREKKESFPLTVTSAQKNPTAFYLCASRQGGPYEQYFGPGTRLTVT.

The chain uses TRBV20-1 and TRBJ2-3; 14 positions match TRBD2. V gave up 5 bases and J gave up 6 bases; unmatched junction bases: 7. Germline CDR1 is DFQATT and CDR2 is SNEGSKA (reference sequence). The CDR3 has 15 residues. The DNA of the CDR3 is TGCAGTGCTGCCCAGGGACTAGCGGGAGCGGATACGCAGTATTTT. Translation: CSAAQGLAGADTQYF.